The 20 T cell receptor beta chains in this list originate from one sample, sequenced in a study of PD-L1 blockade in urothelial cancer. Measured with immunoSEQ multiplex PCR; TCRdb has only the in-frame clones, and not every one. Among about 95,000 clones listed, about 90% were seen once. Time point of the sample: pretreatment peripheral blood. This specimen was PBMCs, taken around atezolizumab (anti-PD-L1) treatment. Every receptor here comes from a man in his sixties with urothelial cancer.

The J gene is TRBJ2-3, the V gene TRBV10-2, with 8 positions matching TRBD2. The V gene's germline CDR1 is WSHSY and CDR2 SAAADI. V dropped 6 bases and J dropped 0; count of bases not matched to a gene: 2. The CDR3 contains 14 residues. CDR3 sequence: CASRVAGSTDTQYF. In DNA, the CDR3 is TGCGCCAGCAGGGTAGCGGGGAGCACAGATACGCAGTATTTT.

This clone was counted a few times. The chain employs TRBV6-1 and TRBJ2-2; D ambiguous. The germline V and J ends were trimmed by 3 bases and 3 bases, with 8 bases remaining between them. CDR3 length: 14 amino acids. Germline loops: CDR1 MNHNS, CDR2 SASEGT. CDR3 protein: CASSERMDTGELFF. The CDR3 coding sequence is TGTGCCAGCAGTGAGCGGATGGACACCGGGGAGCTGTTTTTT.

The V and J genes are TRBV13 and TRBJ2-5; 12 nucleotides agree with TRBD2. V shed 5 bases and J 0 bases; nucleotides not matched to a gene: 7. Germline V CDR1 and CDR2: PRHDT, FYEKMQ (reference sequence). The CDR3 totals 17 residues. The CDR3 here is CASSLRTSGKYQETQYF. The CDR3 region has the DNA TGTGCCAGCAGCCTTCGGACTAGCGGGAAGTACCAAGAGACCCAGTACTTC.

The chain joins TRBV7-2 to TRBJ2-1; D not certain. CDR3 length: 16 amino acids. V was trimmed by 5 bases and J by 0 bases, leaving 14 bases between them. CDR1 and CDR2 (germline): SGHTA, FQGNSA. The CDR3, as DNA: TGTGCCAGCAGCCTACCGACTGTCAGCTCCTACAATGAGCAGTTCTTC. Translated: CASSLPTVSSYNEQFF.

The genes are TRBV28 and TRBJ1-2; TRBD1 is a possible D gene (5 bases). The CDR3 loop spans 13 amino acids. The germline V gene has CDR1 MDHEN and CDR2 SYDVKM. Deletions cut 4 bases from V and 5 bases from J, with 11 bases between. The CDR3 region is CASSSAGLYGYTF. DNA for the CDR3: TGTGCCAGCAGTTCGGCAGGGCTTTATGGCTACACCTTC.

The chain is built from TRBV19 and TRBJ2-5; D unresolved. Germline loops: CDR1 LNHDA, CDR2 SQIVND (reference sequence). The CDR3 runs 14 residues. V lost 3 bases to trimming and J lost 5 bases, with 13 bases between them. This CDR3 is CASSIAKNRETQYF. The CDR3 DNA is TGTGCCAGTAGTATTGCTAAGAATCGGGAGACCCAGTACTTC. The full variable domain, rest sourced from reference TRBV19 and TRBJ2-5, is DGGITQSPKYLFRKEGQNVTLSCEQNLNHDAMYWYRQDPGQGLRLIYYSQIVNDFQKGDIAEGYSVSREKKESFPLTVTSAQKNPTAFYLCASSIAKNRETQYFGPGTRLLVL.

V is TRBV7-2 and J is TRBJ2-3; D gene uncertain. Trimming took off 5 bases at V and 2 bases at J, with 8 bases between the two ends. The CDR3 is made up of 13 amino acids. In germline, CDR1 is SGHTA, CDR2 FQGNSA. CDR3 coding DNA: TGTGCCAGCAGCGGGCAGCTCACAGATACGCAGTATTTT. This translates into CASSGQLTDTQYF. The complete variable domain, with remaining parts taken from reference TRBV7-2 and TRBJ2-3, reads GAGVSQSPSNKVTEKGKDVELRCDPISGHTALYWYRQSLGQGLEFLIYFQGNSAPDKSGLPSDRFSAERTGGSVSTLTIQRTQQEDSAVYLCASSGQLTDTQYFGPGTRLTVL.

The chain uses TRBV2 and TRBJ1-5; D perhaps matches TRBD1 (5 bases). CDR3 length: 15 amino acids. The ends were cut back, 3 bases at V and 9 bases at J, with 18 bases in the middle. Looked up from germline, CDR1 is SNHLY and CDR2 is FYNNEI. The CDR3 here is CASSEDGGALGPQHF. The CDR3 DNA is TGTGCCAGCAGTGAGGATGGAGGGGCCCTGGGGCCCCAGCATTTT. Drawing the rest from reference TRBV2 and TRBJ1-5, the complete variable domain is EPEVTQTPSHQVTQMGQEVILRCVPISNHLYFYWYRQILGQKVEFLVSFYNNEISEKSEIFDDQFSVERPDGSNFTLKIRSTKLEDSAMYFCASSEDGGALGPQHFGDGTRLSIL.

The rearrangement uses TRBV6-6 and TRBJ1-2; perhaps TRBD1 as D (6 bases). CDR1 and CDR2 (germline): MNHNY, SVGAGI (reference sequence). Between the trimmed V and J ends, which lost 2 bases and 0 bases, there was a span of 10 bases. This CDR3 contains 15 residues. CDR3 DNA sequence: TGTGCCAGCAGTTACGCAGGGGTGGCTAACTATGGCTACACCTTC. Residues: CASSYAGVANYGYTF.

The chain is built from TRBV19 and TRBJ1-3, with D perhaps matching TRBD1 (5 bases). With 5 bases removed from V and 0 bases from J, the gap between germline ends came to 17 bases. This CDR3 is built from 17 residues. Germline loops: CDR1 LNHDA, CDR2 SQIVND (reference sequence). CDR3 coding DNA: TGTGCCAGTAGTTCCCCGGGACTTCTCAGCTCTGGAAACACCATATATTTT. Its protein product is CASSSPGLLSSGNTIYF. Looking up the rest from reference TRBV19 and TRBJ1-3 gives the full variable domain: DGGITQSPKYLFRKEGQNVTLSCEQNLNHDAMYWYRQDPGQGLRLIYYSQIVNDFQKGDIAEGYSVSREKKESFPLTVTSAQKNPTAFYLCASSSPGLLSSGNTIYFGEGSWLTVV.

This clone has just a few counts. CDR3 coding DNA: TGTGCCAGCAGCTTTTATCAGGGGGATGGCAATCAGCCCCAGCATTTT. Translated, it gives CASSFYQGDGNQPQHF. This sequence joins TRBV7-9 and TRBJ1-5; 7 nucleotides align to TRBD1. In germline, CDR1 is SEHNR, CDR2 FQNEAQ (reference sequence). The CDR3 is made up of 16 amino acids. The V segment lost 3 bases and the J segment 2 bases; nucleotides outside the gene matches: 7.

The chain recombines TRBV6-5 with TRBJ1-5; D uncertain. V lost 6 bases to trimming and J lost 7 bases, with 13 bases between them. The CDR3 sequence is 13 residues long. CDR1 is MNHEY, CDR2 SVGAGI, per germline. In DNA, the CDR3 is TGTGCCAGCAGCTCTCTTTTAATGCAGCCCCAGCATTTT. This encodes CASSSLLMQPQHF.

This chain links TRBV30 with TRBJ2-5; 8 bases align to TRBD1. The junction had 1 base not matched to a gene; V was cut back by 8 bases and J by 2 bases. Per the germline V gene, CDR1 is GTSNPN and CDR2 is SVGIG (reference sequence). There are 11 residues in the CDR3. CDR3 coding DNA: TGTGCCACAGGGGGACAAGAGACCCAGTACTTC. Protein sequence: CATGGQETQYF. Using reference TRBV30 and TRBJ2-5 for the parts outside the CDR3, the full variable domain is SQTIHQWPATLVQPVGSPLSLECTVEGTSNPNLYWYRQAAGRGLQLLFYSVGIGQISSEVPQNLSASRPQDRQFILSSKKLLLSDSGFYLCATGGQETQYFGPGTRLLVL.

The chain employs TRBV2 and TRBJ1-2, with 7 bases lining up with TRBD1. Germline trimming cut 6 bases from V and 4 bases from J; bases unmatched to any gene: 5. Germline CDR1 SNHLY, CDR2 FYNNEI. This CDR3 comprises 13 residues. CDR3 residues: CASRVRQGYGYTF. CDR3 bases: TGTGCCAGCAGAGTCCGACAGGGCTATGGCTACACCTTC.

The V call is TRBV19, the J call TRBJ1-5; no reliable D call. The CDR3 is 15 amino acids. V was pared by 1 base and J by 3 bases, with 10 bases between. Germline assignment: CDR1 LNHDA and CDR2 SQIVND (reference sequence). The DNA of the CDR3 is TGTGCCAGTAGTATAGGGCAATTCAACAATCAGCCCCAGCATTTT. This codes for CASSIGQFNNQPQHF.

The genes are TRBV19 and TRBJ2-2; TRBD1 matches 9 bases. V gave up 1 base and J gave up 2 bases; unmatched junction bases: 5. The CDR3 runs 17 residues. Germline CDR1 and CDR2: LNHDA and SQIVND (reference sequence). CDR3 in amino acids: CASSIGPGQGNTGELFF. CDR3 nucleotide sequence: TGTGCCAGTAGTATAGGGCCGGGACAGGGAAACACCGGGGAGCTGTTTTTT.

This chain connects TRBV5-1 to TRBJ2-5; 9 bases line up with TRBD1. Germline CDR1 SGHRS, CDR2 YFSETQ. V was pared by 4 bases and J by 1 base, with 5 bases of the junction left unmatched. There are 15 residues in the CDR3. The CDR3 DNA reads TGCGCCAGCAGCAAGGGGACAGGGAGCCAAGAGACCCAGTACTTC. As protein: CASSKGTGSQETQYF.

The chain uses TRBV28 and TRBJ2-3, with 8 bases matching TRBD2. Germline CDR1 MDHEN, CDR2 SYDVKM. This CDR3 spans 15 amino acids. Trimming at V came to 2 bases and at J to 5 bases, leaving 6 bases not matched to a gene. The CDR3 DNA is TGTGCCAGCAGTTTAGCGGGAGGCGGTGAAGATACGCAGTATTTT. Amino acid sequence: CASSLAGGGEDTQYF. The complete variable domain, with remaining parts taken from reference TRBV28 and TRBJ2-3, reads DVKVTQSSRYLVKRTGEKVFLECVQDMDHENMFWYRQDPGLGLRLIYFSYDVKMKEKGDIPEGYSVSREKKERFSLILESASTNQTSMYLCASSLAGGGEDTQYFGPGTRLTVL.

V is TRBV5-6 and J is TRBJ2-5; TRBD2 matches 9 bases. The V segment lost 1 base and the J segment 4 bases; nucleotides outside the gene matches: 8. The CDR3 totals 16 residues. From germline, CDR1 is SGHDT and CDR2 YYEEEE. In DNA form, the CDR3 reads TGTGCCAGCAGCTTGTTTGGCGCGGGGGGGCGAGAGACCCAGTACTTC. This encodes CASSLFGAGGRETQYF.

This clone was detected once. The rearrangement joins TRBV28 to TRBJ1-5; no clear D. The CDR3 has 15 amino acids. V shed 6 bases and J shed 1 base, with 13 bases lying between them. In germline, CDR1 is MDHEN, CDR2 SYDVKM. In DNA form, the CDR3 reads TGTGCCAGCAGCAAACAGAGAACGAGCAATCAGCCCCAGCATTTT. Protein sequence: CASSKQRTSNQPQHF. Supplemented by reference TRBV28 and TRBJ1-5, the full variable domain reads DVKVTQSSRYLVKRTGEKVFLECVQDMDHENMFWYRQDPGLGLRLIYFSYDVKMKEKGDIPEGYSVSREKKERFSLILESASTNQTSMYLCASSKQRTSNQPQHFGDGTRLSIL.